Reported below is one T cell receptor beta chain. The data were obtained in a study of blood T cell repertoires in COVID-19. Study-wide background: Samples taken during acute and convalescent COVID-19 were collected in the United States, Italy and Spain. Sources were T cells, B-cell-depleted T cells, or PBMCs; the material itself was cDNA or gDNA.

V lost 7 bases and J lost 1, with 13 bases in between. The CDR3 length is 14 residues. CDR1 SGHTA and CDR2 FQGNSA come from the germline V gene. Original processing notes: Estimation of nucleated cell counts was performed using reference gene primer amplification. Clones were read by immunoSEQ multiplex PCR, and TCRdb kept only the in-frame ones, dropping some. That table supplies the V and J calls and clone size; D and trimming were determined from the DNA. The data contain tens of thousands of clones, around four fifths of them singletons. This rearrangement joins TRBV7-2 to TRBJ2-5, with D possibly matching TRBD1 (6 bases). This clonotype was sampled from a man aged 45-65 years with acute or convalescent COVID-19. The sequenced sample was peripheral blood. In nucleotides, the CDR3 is TGTGCCAGCACTAGACAGGCCGGCCAAGAGACCCAGTACTTC. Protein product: CASTRQAGQETQYF. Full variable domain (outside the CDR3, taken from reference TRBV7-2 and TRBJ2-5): GAGVSQSPSNKVTEKGKDVELRCDPISGHTALYWYRQSLGQGLEFLIYFQGNSAPDKSGLPSDRFSAERTGGSVSTLTIQRTQQEDSAVYLCASTRQAGQETQYFGPGTRLLVL.